This record covers a single TCR beta chain. CDR3 length: 14 amino acids. The germline V gene encodes CDR1 SNHLY and CDR2 FYNNEI. Trimming pared 4 bases from V and 5 bases from J, leaving 12 bases between. Per the authors' pipeline: How many nucleated cells were present was estimated from reference gene primer amplification. The method was immunoSEQ multiplex PCR; TCRdb's version includes in-frame clones alone and lacks a portion of them. V, J and clone size were drawn from that table, and D and trimming were deduced from the DNA. The table includes 20,000 to 25,000 clones, just over 85% detected once. The data originate from a study of blood T cell repertoires in COVID-19. Study information: The origin of the acute and convalescent COVID-19 samples was the United States, Italy and Spain.

The J gene is TRBJ1-5, the V gene TRBV2; D call uncertain. The sample consisted of peripheral blood. The receptor's source is a man over 45 with active COVID-19. CDR3 bases: TGTGCCAGCAGTGTGGGCACGGTGTATCAGCCCCAGCATTTT. This codes for CASSVGTVYQPQHF.